This T cell receptor beta chain comes out of a study of breast tumors, draining lymph nodes, adjacent tissues. Points from the study as a whole: Tumors had less TCR diversity than lymph nodes, more than nontumor tissue. Luminal-like breast cancer showed significantly higher tumor–nontumor repertoire similarity than basal-like.

The lymph nodes were axillary draining lymph nodes from breast cancer patients. CDR1 SGHRS and CDR2 YFSETQ come from the germline V gene. The CDR3 covers 15 residues. V lost 0 bases to trimming and J lost 10 bases, with 17 bases between them. TCRdb reprocessed the multiplex PCR reads via MiXCR and lists one record per CDR3 protein. The data show some 150,000 distinct CDR3 sequences, with 25% to 40% seen just once and about 4.1% held by the top ten. This clonotype has a count of ten or more. Antigen unknown. The gene calls are TRBV5-1 and TRBJ2-1; D possibly corresponds to TRBD2 (5 bases). Sequencing was carried out using axillary lymph node tissue. The receptor comes from a female donor with breast cancer. Some clones in this sample may be carry-over from other donors' samples. DNA for the CDR3: TGCGCCAGCAGCTTGGCCGGGCACCCCGGGGAGGAGCAGTTCTTC. Translated: CASSLAGHPGEEQFF.